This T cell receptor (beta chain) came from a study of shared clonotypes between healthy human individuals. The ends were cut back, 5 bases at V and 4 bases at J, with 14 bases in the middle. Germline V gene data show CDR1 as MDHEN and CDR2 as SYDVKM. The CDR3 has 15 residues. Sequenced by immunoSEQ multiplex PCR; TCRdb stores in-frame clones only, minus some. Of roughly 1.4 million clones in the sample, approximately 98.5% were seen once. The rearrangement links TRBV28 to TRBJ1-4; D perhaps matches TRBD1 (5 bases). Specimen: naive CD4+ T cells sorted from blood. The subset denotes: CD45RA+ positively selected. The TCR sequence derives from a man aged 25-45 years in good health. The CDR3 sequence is CASSAGGDFNEKLFF. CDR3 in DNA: TGTGCCAGCAGTGCGGGAGGGGACTTTAATGAAAAACTGTTTTTT.